These 26 T cell receptor beta chains share one sample of origin, sequenced in a study of T cell responses to AZD1222 COVID-19 vaccine. Clones were read by immunoSEQ multiplex PCR, and TCRdb kept only the in-frame ones, dropping some. The table lists roughly 56,000 clones, 70% to 90% of them singletons. The specimen was peripheral blood, collected on day 0 of AZD1222 vaccination. All receptors derive from an adult in good health.

This clone was observed once. This CDR3 is CASSQRGEATNEKLFF. In nucleotides, the CDR3 is TGTGCCAGCAGCCAACGGGGGGAGGCAACTAATGAAAAACTGTTTTTT. J is TRBJ1-4 and V is TRBV4-2; D perhaps matches TRBD1 (5 bases). Germline V gives CDR1 LGHNA, CDR2 YNFKEQ. V was cut by 2 bases and J by 0 bases, with 10 bases left in between. The CDR3 is 16 amino acids.

The CDR3 loop is CASLGSGSYEQYF. The CDR3, as DNA: TGTGCCAGCTTAGGGAGCGGATCCTACGAGCAGTACTTC. J is TRBJ2-7 and V is TRBV2; maybe TRBD2 (5 bases). Trimming took off 8 bases at V and 1 base at J, with 12 bases between the two ends. Germline V gene data show CDR1 as SNHLY and CDR2 as FYNNEI. This CDR3 comprises 13 residues.

The chain couples TRBV19 to TRBJ1-6; D unresolved. The CDR3 has 14 residues. The germline V gene encodes CDR1 LNHDA and CDR2 SQIVND (reference sequence). Between the trimmed V and J ends, which lost 9 bases and 5 bases, there was a span of 14 bases. The CDR3 DNA reads TGTGCCAGCACTGCAGGAGCGGATAATTCACCCCTCCACTTT. Its translation: CASTAGADNSPLHF.

The chain recombines TRBV9 with TRBJ1-3; 8 nucleotides match TRBD1. Germline CDR1 reads SGDLS; CDR2 reads YYNGEE. The ends lost 0 bases at V and 3 bases at J; junction bases unmatched: 2. The CDR3 sequence is 15 residues long. The CDR3 reads CASSVGTGFGNTIYF. In DNA, the CDR3 is TGTGCCAGCAGCGTAGGGACAGGGTTTGGAAACACCATATATTTT. The whole variable domain, filled in from reference TRBV9 and TRBJ1-3, reads DSGVTQTPKHLITATGQRVTLRCSPRSGDLSVYWYQQSLDQGLQFLIQYYNGEERAKGNILERFSAQQFPDLHSELNLSSLELGDSALYFCASSVGTGFGNTIYFGEGSWLTVV.

The CDR3 loop reads CASRWTGAAEAFF. The CDR3 region has the DNA TGCGCCAGCAGATGGACAGGGGCGGCTGAAGCTTTCTTT. The rearrangement uses TRBV5-1 and TRBJ1-1; 9 nucleotides align to TRBD1. Looked up from germline, CDR1 is SGHRS and CDR2 is YFSETQ. Germline trimming cut 5 bases from V and 6 bases from J; bases unmatched to any gene: 5. This CDR3 spans 13 amino acids.

V and J are TRBV19 and TRBJ1-5; TRBD1 matches 12 bases. After removal of 6 bases from V and 1 base from J, the junction contained 4 bases not matched to a gene. Germline V CDR1 and CDR2: LNHDA, SQIVND (reference sequence). CDR3 length: 16 amino acids. The CDR3 DNA sequence: TGTGCCAGTAGCGGGACAGGGGGCCGGAGCAATCAGCCCCAGCATTTT. Encoded protein: CASSGTGGRSNQPQHF.

This clone has just a few counts. This chain uses TRBV4-1 with TRBJ1-2; the D is unclear. CDR3 length equals 16 residues. V was shortened by 3 bases and J by 3 bases, with 17 bases between the two germline ends. In germline, CDR1 is MGHRA, CDR2 YSYEKL. CDR3 nucleotides: TGCGCCAGCAGCCATGAGGGTTACAATTTAGACTATGGCTACACCTTC. Residues: CASSHEGYNLDYGYTF.

This clone has a handful of counts. The V and J genes are TRBV6-1 and TRBJ2-7; 11 bases are a match to TRBD1. Germline trimming cut 2 bases from V and 5 bases from J; bases unmatched to any gene: 8. The CDR3 spans 16 residues. From germline, CDR1 is MNHNS and CDR2 SASEGT. The CDR3 protein is CASSETQWTGGDEQYF. CDR3 DNA: TGTGCCAGCAGTGAAACGCAATGGACAGGGGGCGACGAGCAGTACTTC.

This chain connects TRBV14 to TRBJ2-2; 8 bases line up with TRBD1. J lost 3 bases, V lost 3 bases, and 6 bases had no gene match. The CDR3 spans 16 residues. Germline V gene lookup returns CDR1 SGHDN and CDR2 FVKESK. The CDR3 loop is CASSQGDRYYTGELFF. The CDR3 bases are TGTGCCAGCAGCCAGGGGGACAGGTATTACACCGGGGAGCTGTTTTTT.

The chain joins TRBV5-4 to TRBJ1-2; D perhaps matches TRBD1 (5 bases). The germline V and J ends were trimmed by 3 bases and 13 bases, with 22 bases remaining between them. This CDR3 region has 14 residues. CDR1 is SGHNT and CDR2 is YYREEE in the germline V gene (reference sequence). CDR3: CASSSPGAQDVPTF. Written as DNA, the CDR3 is TGTGCCAGCAGCTCACCTGGGGCCCAGGACGTCCCCACCTTC.

The chain recombines TRBV28 with TRBJ1-1; the D gene is possibly TRBD1 (5 bases). V lost 1 base and J lost 7, with 16 bases in between. The germline CDR1 and CDR2 sequences are MDHEN and SYDVKM. The CDR3 covers 15 residues. The CDR3: CASSLYQGITDEAFF. The CDR3 bases are TGTGCCAGCAGTTTATATCAGGGTATAACGGATGAAGCTTTCTTT.

This sequence joins TRBV6-1 and TRBJ1-2; no firm D call. Germline CDR1 is MNHNS and CDR2 is SASEGT. The CDR3 is 16 residues long. Trimming took 1 base from V and 3 from J, leaving 15 bases between them. CDR3 sequence (DNA): TGTGCCAGCAGTGAAGTGGGAGTTGCACTAGACTATGGCTACACCTTC. Amino acids: CASSEVGVALDYGYTF.

Turning to this clone: Sequence at one end of the junction differs from germline and may be a read error. This chain joins TRBV6-5 and TRBJ2-3, with TRBD1 matching 7 bases. The CDR3 loop spans 13 amino acids. Germline values: CDR1 MNHEY, CDR2 SVGAGI. CDR3 in amino acids: CASIYRGSDTQYF. As DNA, the CDR3 is TGTGCCAGCATTTACAGGGGTTCAGATACGCAGTATTTT.

The V gene is TRBV5-5, the J gene TRBJ1-1; D may be TRBD1 (5 bases). CDR1 and CDR2 (germline): SGHKS, YYEKEE (reference sequence). V was pared by 2 bases and J by 0 bases, with 20 bases between. The CDR3 is 18 residues long. The CDR3 DNA is TGTGCCAGCAGCTTCGGCGCGGGGGATGCAGGGCTGAACACTGAAGCTTTCTTT. The encoded protein is CASSFGAGDAGLNTEAFF.

This chain uses TRBV5-1 with TRBJ1-4, with a tentative D call TRBD1 (6 bases). The CDR3 totals 16 residues. CDR1 is SGHRS, CDR2 YFSETQ, per germline. V dropped 2 bases and J dropped 3 bases, with 14 bases sitting between them. CDR3 in DNA: TGCGCCAGCAGCTTCAAGGGGGGTATGGCTAATGAAAAACTGTTTTTT. Translating gives CASSFKGGMANEKLFF.

The chain has TRBV7-2 and TRBJ2-7; D gene uncertain. V gave up 1 base and J gave up 4 bases, with 2 bases separating them. Per germline, CDR1 SGHTA and CDR2 FQGNSA. The CDR3 extends over 11 amino acids. CDR3 residues: CASSLVYEQYF. The CDR3 DNA reads as TGTGCCAGCAGCTTAGTTTACGAGCAGTACTTC.

The chain recombines TRBV30 with TRBJ1-6; D is possibly TRBD1 (6 bases). The CDR3 is 16 residues long. In germline, CDR1 is GTSNPN, CDR2 SVGIG (reference sequence). V was cut by 6 bases and J by 0 bases, with 15 bases left in between. The CDR3 nucleotides read TGTGCCTGCCAACCAGGGGAGAGCTCCTATAATTCACCCCTCCACTTT. Protein product: CACQPGESSYNSPLHF.

This rearrangement joins TRBV4-1 to TRBJ1-5; no definite D call. With 0 bases removed from V and 6 bases from J, the gap between germline ends came to 6 bases. The CDR3 totals 13 residues. Germline V gene lookup returns CDR1 MGHRA and CDR2 YSYEKL. The CDR3 DNA is TGCGCCAGCAGCCAAGATATCATTCAGCCCCAGCATTTT. Translating gives CASSQDIIQPQHF.

This clone was found once. The chain combines TRBV18 with TRBJ2-7; D might be TRBD1 (5 bases). V gave up 1 base and J gave up 2 bases, with 12 bases separating them. The CDR3 covers 15 residues. Germline assignment: CDR1 KGHSH and CDR2 LQKENI. The CDR3 coding sequence is TGTGCCAGCTCACCACGTAGTACAGGCGCCTACGAGCAGTACTTC. Translation: CASSPRSTGAYEQYF.

This clone was recorded once. The rearrangement joins TRBV7-8 to TRBJ1-1; a weak D match, TRBD1 (5 bases). V lost 1 base to trimming and J lost 5 bases, with 14 bases between them. Germline V gene lookup returns CDR1 SGHVS and CDR2 FQNEAQ. The CDR3 is 15 amino acids. CDR3 residues: CASSLEGHAGTEAFF. CDR3 in DNA: TGTGCCAGCAGCTTAGAAGGGCATGCAGGGACTGAAGCTTTCTTT.

CDR3 nucleotides: TGTGCCAGCAAGGATTATGGCTACACCTTC. This encodes CASKDYGYTF. The V call is TRBV6-5, the J call TRBJ1-2; D remains unclear. Germline V lookup: CDR1 MNHEY, CDR2 SVGAGI. Trimming removed 7 bases at V and 5 bases at J, with 5 bases between. This CDR3 is 10 amino acids long.

The chain uses TRBV21-1 and TRBJ1-1; TRBD1 was called by the table and not checked on the DNA. TRBV21-1 is a recognized pseudogene. This CDR3 contains 17 residues. The CDR3 region is CASSSQIPGGPNTEAFF. CDR3 in DNA: TGTGCCAGCAGCTCCCAGATTCCAGGGGGCCCGAACACTGAAGCTTTCTTT.

This clone appeared a few times. The genes are TRBV10-1 and TRBJ1-3, with D tentatively TRBD1 (5 bases). CDR3 size: 15 residues. Germline-derived CDR1 and CDR2 are WNHNN and SYGVQD (reference sequence). Between the trimmed V and J ends, which lost 1 base and 0 bases, there was a span of 7 bases. CDR3 in amino acids: CASSEYGTSGNTIYF. The DNA for the CDR3 is TGCGCCAGCAGTGAGTACGGGACCTCTGGAAACACCATATATTTT.

The gene calls are TRBV7-8 and TRBJ2-4, with 8 nucleotides matching TRBD2. Germline V gene lookup returns CDR1 SGHVS and CDR2 FQNEAQ. CDR3 length: 16 residues. V was clipped by 5 bases and J by 1 base; unmatched bases: 7. The CDR3 spells CASSERRGVAKNIQYF. The CDR3 nucleotides are TGTGCCAGCAGCGAACGGCGGGGGGTGGCCAAAAACATTCAGTACTTC.

The chain links TRBV28 to TRBJ1-3; TRBD1 is a possible D gene (5 bases). Germline lookup yields CDR1 MDHEN and CDR2 SYDVKM. The CDR3 sequence is 14 residues long. Trimming cost V 8 bases and J 4 bases, with 15 bases left between them. Here the CDR3 reads CASSFRGPGNTIYF. CDR3 bases: TGTGCCAGCTCCTTTAGGGGACCAGGAAACACCATATATTTT.

The chain couples TRBV29-1 to TRBJ1-1; tentatively, D is TRBD1 (5 bases). V shed 3 bases and J shed 6 bases, with 11 bases lying between them. Germline values: CDR1 SQVTM, CDR2 ANQGSEA. The CDR3 has 12 residues. In DNA, the CDR3 is TGCAGCGTTGAGGGGGAACCCCCTGAAGCTTTCTTT. It encodes CSVEGEPPEAFF.